This T cell receptor beta chain comes out of a study of T cell responses to AZD1222 COVID-19 vaccine listed by TCRdb under 2021. With regard to the full study: Because spike-specific TCR depth and breadth did not differ between the two schedules, AZD1222 recipients who got a second dose at roughly 4 weeks were pooled with those who got a second dose at roughly 12 weeks. A total of about 240 trial participants underwent TCR sequencing, of whom 207 received two doses of AZD1222 and around 25 received two doses of the MenACWY control vaccine. Trial participants were enrolled by age into 18-55, 56-69 and 70-plus year subgroups, with about 150, 28 and 57 TCR-sequenced participants respectively.

The CDR3 regions of human TCRbeta chains were analyzed by immunosequencing. The published analysis was carried out like this. TCRs in the repertoires were compared against a reference library of SARS-CoV-2-specific TCRs that had been generated with the MIRA antigen-specificity platform. Breadth was defined as the fraction of unique TCRs that were SARS-CoV-2-associated. Depth was defined as the fraction of total T cells that were SARS-CoV-2-associated. Using the MIRA data, each spike-specific TCR was assigned both to the spike region to which the TCR was reactive and to a CD4 or CD8 class. Log10-transformed breadth and depth values were compared by one-way ANOVA with Sidak's multiple comparisons tests. TCRdb stores this immuneACCESS table with in-frame sequences only. Part of the clones is absent; in the studies checked, under half of the shortfall reflects unresolved V genes, and no reason is known for the rest. The V and J calls and the clone size are those of that table, but D and trimming were determined from the DNA. The sample profile shows more than 95,000 clones; 88% of them were found once. Around 8.7% of the sample is in the top ten clones.

Remarks on this clone: Its antigen remains unidentified. The sample holds no much larger clone one base away, and base qualities are not on file.

Overall results and qualifications from the work: Conclusions about previously exposed vaccinees are limited, since just a handful of AZD1222 recipients were seropositive for SARS-CoV-2 at baseline. In the small 56-69-year group, the increase in depth fell short of significance, most likely because of low power. Participants were mostly white British, with more females than males. The authors suggested clonal diversity may have been underestimated. Because no day 14 peak-response samples were available, the repertoires could be characterized only after the peak T cell response. Spike-specific TCR breadth and depth rose significantly after two AZD1222 doses compared with day 0 and with MenACWY recipients. Epitopes outside the regions mutated in the B.1.351 and B.1.1.7 variants were reportedly recognized by nearly half of the unique spike-specific TCRs. CD4 TCRs associated with the vaccine covered the entire spike protein, and the dominant responses were in regions 160-218 and 743-854.

Interpreted using the paper, the time point label stands for: baseline before first vaccination. The vaccinee samples were drawn from two UK trials, COV001 and COV002, one of which was a single-blind randomized controlled phase 2/3 trial testing AZD1222 (ChAdOx1 nCoV-19) in healthy adults. For TCRbeta chain sequencing, PBMC samples from trial participants were taken at day 0 and at day 28 after the second dose. Between the V and J ends, shortened by 6 bases and 5 bases respectively, the junction contains 14 bases. From the germline V gene, CDR1 is KGHSH and CDR2 is LQKENI. From its cysteine to its phenylalanine, the CDR3 spans 13 amino acids. The only DNA kept is the CDR3, 39 bases in frame from the first base.

The input for sequencing was peripheral blood, taken on day 0 of AZD1222 vaccination. This TCR came from an adult in good health. This receptor chain uses TRBV18 and TRBJ2-7; the D gene is unclear. The nucleotide sequence is TGTGCCAGCTCCTTCGCTAGGACCAACGAGCAGTACTTC. It encodes CASSFARTNEQYF.